This is a list of T cell receptor beta chains from one sample in a study of identifying expanded T cells in peripheral blood. Produced via immunoSEQ multiplex PCR; TCRdb's table is partial and in-frame only. The data contain more than 65,000 clones, about nine tenths of them singletons. The sample consisted of blood. These TCRs come from a person between 18 and 75 years old in good health. CDR3s include the opening cysteine and the closing phenylalanine or tryptophan. D genes are given only for firm matches.

J	length	D	V	DNA	CDR3
TRBJ2-3	16	TRBD2	TRBV9	TGTGCCAGCAGCGTAGGTGGGACTAGCGGAACAGATACGCAGTATTTT	CASSVGGTSGTDTQYF
TRBJ1-1	12	NA	TRBV21-1	TGTGCCAGCAGTACAGGGGACACTGAAGCTTTCTTT	CASSTGDTEAFF
TRBJ2-7	14	TRBD1	TRBV28	TGTGCCAGCATACCGGGACAGACCCTCTACGAGCAGTACTTC	CASIPGQTLYEQYF
TRBJ2-5	16	TRBD1	TRBV5-6	TGTGCCAGCAGCCTCACAGGGGTGAGTCCCCAAGAGACCCAGTACTTC	CASSLTGVSPQETQYF
TRBJ2-3	17	TRBD1	TRBV28	TGTGCCAGCAGTTTCATACAGGGGCCTCGTAGCACAGATACGCAGTATTTT	CASSFIQGPRSTDTQYF
TRBJ2-2	16	TRBD2	TRBV9	TGTGCCAGCAGCGTAGTCCCCAGCGGGATTACCGGGGAGCTGTTTTTT	CASSVVPSGITGELFF
TRBJ1-1	13	NA	TRBV2	TGTGCCAGCAGTGAAGCGCCCGGGACTGAAGCTTTCTTT	CASSEAPGTEAFF
TRBJ2-7	15	NA	TRBV6-5	TGTGCCAGCTCCGGGTCGGCTGGGATCTCCTACGAGCAGTACTTC	CASSGSAGISYEQYF
TRBJ2-2	17	TRBD2	TRBV7-7	TGTGCCAGCAGCCCCCCGGGGGTAGCGGGAAATACCGGGGAGCTGTTTTTT	CASSPPGVAGNTGELFF
TRBJ2-1	17	TRBD2	TRBV19	TGTGCCAGTAGTATAGATCAGGCTAGCGGGGGCTACAATGAGCAGTTCTTC	CASSIDQASGGYNEQFF
TRBJ2-3	15	TRBD1	TRBV5-4	TGTGCCAGCAGTCGTGGGACAGGGCGCGCAGATACGCAGTATTTT	CASSRGTGRADTQYF
TRBJ2-1	15	TRBD1	TRBV9	TGTGCCAGCAGCGGGAGGACAGGGACAGAGGATGAGCAGTTCTTC	CASSGRTGTEDEQFF
TRBJ2-1	16	TRBD2	TRBV11-2	TGTGCCAGCGGATTTCAGAGAGGACTAGCGGACAATGAGCAGTTCTTC	CASGFQRGLADNEQFF
TRBJ2-2	19	TRBD2	TRBV5-4	TGTGCCAGCAGCTTCCGCGGACTAGCGGGAGGGCCTTTAACCGGGGAGCTGTTTTTT	CASSFRGLAGGPLTGELFF
TRBJ2-7	13	NA	TRBV14	TGTGCCAGCAGCCGGCAGGCCCGTTACGAGCAGTACTTC	CASSRQARYEQYF
TRBJ2-7	12	TRBD1	TRBV4-1	TGCGCCTCGCAGGGGGCTTCATACGAGCAGTACTTC	CASQGASYEQYF
TRBJ2-2	16	TRBD2	TRBV6-1	TGTGCCAGCAGTGAACGAGCGGGGGCCCCCACCGGGGAGCTGTTTTTT	CASSERAGAPTGELFF
TRBJ1-3	14	NA	TRBV19	TGTGCCAGTAAAGACTTGGGCTCTGGAAACACCATATATTTT	CASKDLGSGNTIYF
TRBJ1-5	15	TRBD1	TRBV2	TGTGCCAGCGGGGACAGGGGGTTTGGCAATCAGCCCCAGCATTTT	CASGDRGFGNQPQHF
TRBJ2-7	14	NA	TRBV4-3	TGCGCCAGCAGCCGTGGCAGGGGCCTATACGAGCAGTACTTC	CASSRGRGLYEQYF
TRBJ2-3	16	TRBD2	TRBV5-8	TGTGCCAGCAGTACGGGACTAGCGGGAGATTCAGATACGCAGTATTTT	CASSTGLAGDSDTQYF
TRBJ1-1	10	NA	TRBV7-2	TGTGCCACCACAGGCACTGAAGCTTTCTTT	CATTGTEAFF
TRBJ2-3	12	TRBD2	TRBV6-5	TGTGCCAGCCGGCGGGGGACAGATACGCAGTATTTT	CASRRGTDTQYF
TRBJ2-2	11	NA	TRBV29-1	TGCAGCGTTGCTCCGGAGGGGGAGCTGTTTTTT	CSVAPEGELFF
TRBJ1-2	12	NA	TRBV6-1	TGTGCCAGCGTTGGAGGGCGGGGTGGCTACACCTTC	CASVGGRGGYTF
TRBJ2-7	11	NA	TRBV20-1	TGCAGTGCTAGAACGGCCTACGAGCAGTACTTC	CSARTAYEQYF
TRBJ1-1	13	NA	TRBV7-9	TGTGCCAGCAGCGCGCAGAGGAACACTGAAGCTTTCTTT	CASSAQRNTEAFF